A single sample is the source of the 27 T cell receptor beta chains below, sequenced in a study of T cell changes during pregnancy in multiple sclerosis. Sequenced by immunoSEQ multiplex PCR; TCRdb stores in-frame clones only, minus some. The profile covers tens of thousands of clones, with under 95% appearing a single time and 5.5% taken by the ten largest. Material: CD8+ T cells from peripheral blood mononuclear cells, obtained before pregnancy. Every receptor here comes from a female donor with multiple sclerosis, enrolled in a pregnancy study.

CDR3 nucleotide sequence: TGTGCCAGCAGATTGCCCGGGACTAGCGGACACAATGAGCAGTTCTTC. Amino acids: CASRLPGTSGHNEQFF. The chain links TRBV13 to TRBJ2-1; 11 bases match TRBD2. The CDR3 has 16 residues. V trimming: 6 bases; J trimming: 5 bases; junction bases outside the gene matches: 9. Germline CDR1 reads PRHDT; CDR2 reads FYEKMQ (reference sequence).

This clone occurred once. The genes are TRBV10-3 and TRBJ1-2; a weak D match, TRBD1 (6 bases). V lost 3 bases and J lost 0, with 8 bases in between. Germline values: CDR1 ENHRY, CDR2 SYGVKD. This CDR3 spans 14 amino acids. CDR3 nucleotide sequence: TGTGCCATCAGTGAAGGGGGAGCTAACTATGGCTACACCTTC. Translating it yields CAISEGGANYGYTF.

J is TRBJ2-1 and V is TRBV6-5, with TRBD2 matching over 8 bases. Per the germline V gene, CDR1 is MNHEY and CDR2 is SVGAGI. V lost 0 bases, J lost 7 bases, and 5 bases stayed unmatched. The CDR3 is made up of 15 amino acids. CDR3 sequence (DNA): TGTGCCAGCAGTTACTCGACTCCGGGAGGGAATGAGCAGTTCTTC. As protein: CASSYSTPGGNEQFF.

The chain combines TRBV7-2 with TRBJ1-1, with TRBD1 identical over 12 bases. CDR3 length equals 16 residues. With V trimmed by 3 bases and J by 1 base, 3 bases remained unmatched. Germline V CDR1 and CDR2: SGHTA, FQGNSA. In nucleotides, the CDR3 is TGTGCCAGCAGCTTCCCGGGACAGGGGGCGAACACTGAAGCTTTCTTT. Protein: CASSFPGQGANTEAFF. The variable domain in full, with the rest retrieved from reference TRBV7-2 and TRBJ1-1, is GAGVSQSPSNKVTEKGKDVELRCDPISGHTALYWYRQSLGQGLEFLIYFQGNSAPDKSGLPSDRFSAERTGGSVSTLTIQRTQQEDSAVYLCASSFPGQGANTEAFFGQGTRLTVV.

This sequence joins TRBV19 and TRBJ1-5; D possibly corresponds to TRBD1 (6 bases). Germline-derived CDR1 and CDR2 are LNHDA and SQIVND (reference sequence). V was pared by 6 bases and J by 1 base, with 16 bases between. CDR3 length: 16 amino acids. The CDR3 DNA sequence: TGTGCCAGTAGCCAGCGGGGGCGTTGGAGCAATCAGCCCCAGCATTTT. Its translation: CASSQRGRWSNQPQHF.

This rearrangement joins TRBV11-3 to TRBJ1-1; D not certain. Germline lookup yields CDR1 SGHNT and CDR2 YENEEA. V lost 0 bases, J lost 5 bases, and 7 bases lay in between. The CDR3 consists of 13 residues. The CDR3 DNA sequence: TGTGCCAGCAGCTTAGATGGTCAGACTGAAGCTTTCTTT. It yields the protein CASSLDGQTEAFF.

The V call is TRBV14, the J call TRBJ2-5, with D hard to call. The CDR3 totals 15 residues. Germline V gives CDR1 SGHDN, CDR2 FVKESK. V lost 0 bases to trimming and J lost 1 base, with 9 bases between them. The CDR3 reads CASSQDLASQETQYF. The DNA for the CDR3 is TGTGCCAGCAGCCAAGATTTGGCTAGCCAAGAGACCCAGTACTTC.

The chain combines TRBV27 with TRBJ1-2, with unresolved D. V lost 7 bases to trimming and J lost 3 bases, with 15 bases between them. CDR1 is MNHEY, CDR2 SMNVEV, per germline (reference sequence). The CDR3 extends over 14 amino acids. This CDR3 reads CASKEEGRDYGYTF. In nucleotides, the CDR3 is TGTGCCAGCAAAGAAGAAGGGAGAGACTATGGCTACACCTTC.

This clone is a singleton in its sample. V and J are TRBV28 and TRBJ2-7, with TRBD1 matching over 10 bases. V lost 3 bases and J lost 2; bases outside the gene matches: 7. The CDR3 extends over 16 amino acids. Germline CDR1 is MDHEN and CDR2 is SYDVKM. In nucleotides, the CDR3 is TGTGCCAGCAGTTTGGCCCGGACAGGGGGGCCCTACGAGCAGTACTTC. Its translation is CASSLARTGGPYEQYF.

The J gene is TRBJ1-1, the V gene TRBV12-5, with D possibly TRBD1 on 6 matching bases. V shed 1 base and J shed 4 bases, with 10 bases lying between them. Germline-derived CDR1 and CDR2 are LGHNT and FRNRAP. CDR3 size: 14 residues. The CDR3 DNA is TGTGCTAGTGGTTTGGGGACAGTGCTCACTGAAGCTTTCTTT. Protein product: CASGLGTVLTEAFF.

This clone was seen only a few times. The rearrangement links TRBV29-1 to TRBJ1-1; D unclear. Germline V CDR1 and CDR2: SQVTM, ANQGSEA. This CDR3 spans 11 amino acids. The V end lost 4 bases, the J end lost 11 bases, and 14 bases lay between the germline ends. The CDR3 loop reads CSVVQNLGAFF. DNA for the CDR3: TGCAGCGTTGTCCAGAACCTCGGGGCTTTCTTT.

This chain joins TRBV19 and TRBJ2-1; tentatively, D is TRBD1 (7 bases). CDR3 length: 15 amino acids. The V gene's germline CDR1 is LNHDA and CDR2 SQIVND (reference sequence). With 5 bases removed from V and 6 bases from J, the gap between germline ends came to 17 bases. The CDR3 region has the DNA TGTGCCAGTAGTTGGCAGGGGGGTATCATCAATGAGCAGTTCTTC. Its protein is CASSWQGGIINEQFF.

This clone was detected a few times. The chain links TRBV1 to TRBJ2-2; the table's D call of TRBD2 was not tested on the DNA. TRBV1 is termed a pseudogene. The CDR3 runs to 14 residues. CDR3 in amino acids: CTSSHSSSSGELFF. CDR3 DNA sequence: TGCACCAGCAGCCATTCTAGTTCCTCCGGGGAGCTGTTTTTT.

The rearrangement uses TRBV5-6 and TRBJ2-5; D is perhaps TRBD1 (6 bases). Germline lookup yields CDR1 SGHDT and CDR2 YYEEEE. V was cut by 4 bases and J by 5 bases, with 18 bases left in between. CDR3 length equals 15 residues. The DNA for the CDR3 is TGTGCCAGCAGCATACCTCAGGGGCTCGGGGAGACCCAGTACTTC. Translated, it gives CASSIPQGLGETQYF.

The rearrangement uses TRBV7-9 and TRBJ2-5; 8 bases line up with TRBD2. Germline CDR1 is SEHNR and CDR2 is FQNEAQ (reference sequence). The V gene end was trimmed by 5 bases and the J gene end by 3 bases; junction bases not matched to a gene: 8. This CDR3 region has 15 residues. CDR3 residues: CASSPTGGLKETQYF. In DNA form, the CDR3 reads TGTGCCAGCAGCCCCACGGGGGGGCTTAAAGAGACCCAGTACTTC.

The chain has TRBV28 and TRBJ2-5; 9 positions agree with TRBD1. With 4 bases clipped from V and 4 bases from J, the junction kept 7 bases outside the gene matches. CDR1 and CDR2 from the germline V gene are MDHEN and SYDVKM. CDR3 size: 15 residues. CDR3 bases: TGTGCCAGCAGTTCCTACAGGGGGCCGGTAGAGACCCAGTACTTC. Translation gives CASSSYRGPVETQYF. Using reference TRBV28 and TRBJ2-5 for the parts outside the CDR3, the full variable domain is DVKVTQSSRYLVKRTGEKVFLECVQDMDHENMFWYRQDPGLGLRLIYFSYDVKMKEKGDIPEGYSVSREKKERFSLILESASTNQTSMYLCASSSYRGPVETQYFGPGTRLLVL.

The genes are TRBV4-1 and TRBJ2-1; D is unresolved. Germline V gene lookup returns CDR1 MGHRA and CDR2 YSYEKL. The CDR3 length is 19 residues. V was trimmed by 1 base and J by 3 bases, leaving 22 bases between them. As DNA, the CDR3 is TGCGCCAGCAGCCAAGTCCCCCCTAGACCCAACTTTTTCTACAATGAGCAGTTCTTC. Translating it yields CASSQVPPRPNFFYNEQFF.

V usage is TRBV27 and J usage is TRBJ1-1; 9 bases are a match to TRBD1. Germline lookup yields CDR1 MNHEY and CDR2 SMNVEV (reference sequence). Trimming took 1 base from V and 4 from J; bases not matched to a gene: 4. This CDR3 is built from 15 residues. CDR3 nucleotides: TGTGCCAGCAGTTTATGGGGACAGGGCGGCACTGAAGCTTTCTTT. Its protein is CASSLWGQGGTEAFF.

The chain has TRBV19 and TRBJ1-1; D is unresolved. The CDR3 is made up of 14 amino acids. The V end lost 6 bases, the J end lost 0 bases, and 11 bases lay between the germline ends. Germline-derived CDR1 and CDR2 are LNHDA and SQIVND (reference sequence). CDR3 sequence: CASRGAGMNTEAFF. DNA of the CDR3: TGTGCCAGTAGGGGCGCGGGAATGAACACTGAAGCTTTCTTT.

About this clone: One end of the junction varies from germline; a read error may be responsible. This chain connects TRBV19 to TRBJ2-1, with D perhaps matching TRBD1 (6 bases). The CDR3 loop spans 12 amino acids. Germline V CDR1 and CDR2: LNHDA, SQIVND (reference sequence). The CDR3 spells CASGHSYNEQFF. The CDR3 nucleotides read TGCGCCTCGGGACACAGCTACAATGAGCAGTTCTTC.

The chain couples TRBV19 to TRBJ2-1; maybe TRBD2 (6 bases). Trimming shortened V by 5 bases and J by 10 bases, and 18 bases separated the two germline ends. The CDR3 extends over 14 amino acids. CDR1 and CDR2 from the germline V gene are LNHDA and SQIVND (reference sequence). CDR3 in amino acids: CASSLGGTPSEQFF. The CDR3 coding sequence is TGTGCCAGTAGTTTGGGGGGAACCCCTTCCGAGCAGTTCTTC. Using reference TRBV19 and TRBJ2-1 for the parts outside the CDR3, the full variable domain is DGGITQSPKYLFRKEGQNVTLSCEQNLNHDAMYWYRQDPGQGLRLIYYSQIVNDFQKGDIAEGYSVSREKKESFPLTVTSAQKNPTAFYLCASSLGGTPSEQFFGPGTRLTVL.

A single count supports this clone. In nucleotides, the CDR3 is TGTGCCAGTAACATAGGGACAGTTATGAACACTGAAGCTTTCTTT. This sequence encodes CASNIGTVMNTEAFF. The rearrangement uses TRBV19 and TRBJ1-1; 7 bases map to TRBD1. Germline lookup yields CDR1 LNHDA and CDR2 SQIVND (reference sequence). The ends lost 7 bases at V and 0 bases at J; junction bases unmatched: 8. CDR3 length: 15 amino acids.

V gene TRBV5-4 combines with J gene TRBJ1-2, with D maybe TRBD1 (6 bases). The CDR3 loop spans 14 amino acids. V dropped 3 bases and J dropped 7 bases, with 16 bases sitting between them. The germline gives CDR1 SGHNT, CDR2 YYREEE (reference sequence). CDR3: CASSSRGGGVGYTF. In DNA form, the CDR3 reads TGTGCCAGCAGCTCACGGGGTGGGGGCGTTGGCTACACCTTC. Full variable domain (remainder filled in from reference TRBV5-4 and TRBJ1-2): ETGVTQSPTHLIKTRGQQVTLRCSSQSGHNTVSWYQQALGQGPQFIFQYYREEENGRGNFPPRFSGLQFPNYSSELNVNALELDDSALYLCASSSRGGGVGYTFGSGTRLTVV.

The V gene is TRBV25-1, the J gene TRBJ2-1; 14 bases map to TRBD2. The germline V gene has CDR1 MGHDK and CDR2 SYGVNS. This CDR3 has 18 residues. V was clipped by 5 bases and J by 3 bases; unmatched bases: 9. CDR3 nucleotide sequence: TGTGCCAGCAGTTCCCCTAGACTAGCGGGAGGGGTCTACAATGAGCAGTTCTTC. Residues: CASSSPRLAGGVYNEQFF.

This sequence joins TRBV5-4 and TRBJ1-2; 10 positions agree with TRBD1. The V gene's germline CDR1 is SGHNT and CDR2 YYREEE (reference sequence). CDR3 size: 14 residues. The junction had 7 bases not matched to a gene; V was cut back by 4 bases and J by 7 bases. The CDR3 sequence is CASSGGQGGGGYTF. Here the CDR3 DNA reads TGTGCCAGCAGCGGAGGACAGGGGGGCGGTGGCTACACCTTC.

The chain has TRBV11-2 and TRBJ2-2, with 12 bases that match TRBD2. The V gene end was trimmed by 3 bases and the J gene end by 7 bases; junction bases not matched to a gene: 9. This CDR3 comprises 17 residues. Germline lookup yields CDR1 SGHAT and CDR2 FQNNGV. The CDR3 nucleotides are TGTGCCAGCAGCTTGACTAGCGGGAGAAAACGGGACGGGGAGCTGTTTTTT. Amino acids: CASSLTSGRKRDGELFF.

For the CDR3, the DNA is TGTGCCAGCAGCCCTCTGTGGGGGGCGAACACCGGGGAGCTGTTTTTT. Translated, it gives CASSPLWGANTGELFF. The rearrangement uses TRBV7-9 and TRBJ2-2, with TRBD2 as a possible D gene (6 bases). CDR1 is SEHNR and CDR2 is FQNEAQ in the germline V gene (reference sequence). V was clipped by 5 bases and J by 0 bases, with 13 bases between them. The CDR3 runs to 16 residues.